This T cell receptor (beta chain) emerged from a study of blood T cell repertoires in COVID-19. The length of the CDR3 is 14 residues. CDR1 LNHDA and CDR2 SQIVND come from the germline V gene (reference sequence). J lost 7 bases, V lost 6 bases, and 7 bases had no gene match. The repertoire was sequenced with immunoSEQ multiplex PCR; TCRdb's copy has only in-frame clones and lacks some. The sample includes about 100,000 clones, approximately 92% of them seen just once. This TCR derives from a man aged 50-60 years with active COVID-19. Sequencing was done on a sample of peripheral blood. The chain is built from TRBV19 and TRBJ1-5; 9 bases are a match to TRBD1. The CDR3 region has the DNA TGTGCCAGTAGACAGGGGGCGCAGGGGCAGCCCCAGCATTTT. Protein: CASRQGAQGQPQHF. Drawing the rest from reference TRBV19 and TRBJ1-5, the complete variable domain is DGGITQSPKYLFRKEGQNVTLSCEQNLNHDAMYWYRQDPGQGLRLIYYSQIVNDFQKGDIAEGYSVSREKKESFPLTVTSAQKNPTAFYLCASRQGAQGQPQHFGDGTRLSIL.